These T cell receptor beta chains were read from a single sample in a study of cytomegalovirus exposure and HLA in healthy donors. The method was immunoSEQ multiplex PCR; TCRdb's version includes in-frame clones alone and lacks a portion of them. In the table there are approximately 53,000 clones, roughly 72% of which are singletons. The sequenced sample was PBMCs. The receptors originated from a woman in her forties or fifties in good health and CMV-seronegative. Each CDR3 is given with its conserved first and last residue. The D gene is left open where the match is weak. Clone size, where shown, is once, few, many, or a class for clones that have expanded.

cdr3_length: 16; j_call: TRBJ1-5; d_call: TRBD1; clone_size: few; v_call: TRBV6-6; cdr3_aa: CASSYSGQGSNQPQHF; cdr3_nt: TGTGCCAGCAGTTACTCGGGACAGGGAAGCAATCAGCCCCAGCATTTT
cdr3_length: 14; j_call: TRBJ2-2; d_call: -; clone_size: -; v_call: TRBV7-7; cdr3_aa: CASSLGQDTGELFF; cdr3_nt: TGTGCTAGCAGCTTGGGGCAGGATACCGGGGAGCTGTTTTTT
cdr3_length: 12; j_call: TRBJ2-1; d_call: -; clone_size: -; v_call: TRBV6-1; cdr3_aa: CASSALGGEQFF; cdr3_nt: TGTGCCAGCAGCGCCCTAGGGGGTGAGCAGTTCTTC
cdr3_length: 12; j_call: TRBJ2-2; d_call: -; clone_size: -; v_call: TRBV6-5; cdr3_aa: CASSSMAGELFF; cdr3_nt: TGTGCCAGCAGCTCCATGGCTGGGGAGCTGTTTTTT
cdr3_length: 15; j_call: TRBJ2-1; d_call: -; clone_size: -; v_call: TRBV6-1; cdr3_aa: CASTAKAGGANEQFF; cdr3_nt: TGTGCCAGCACCGCTAAGGCTGGGGGGGCAAATGAGCAGTTCTTC
cdr3_length: 15; j_call: TRBJ2-7; d_call: TRBD2; clone_size: -; v_call: TRBV9; cdr3_aa: CASSQGLAGVGEQYF; cdr3_nt: TGTGCCAGCAGCCAGGGACTAGCGGGAGTAGGCGAGCAGTACTTC
cdr3_length: 14; j_call: TRBJ1-1; d_call: TRBD1; clone_size: few; v_call: TRBV6-1; cdr3_aa: CASSGTGDGTEAFF; cdr3_nt: TGTGCCAGCAGTGGTACAGGGGATGGCACTGAAGCTTTCTTT
cdr3_length: 18; j_call: TRBJ2-1; d_call: -; clone_size: -; v_call: TRBV5-8; cdr3_aa: CASSLGHGSVSSYNEQFF; cdr3_nt: TGTGCCAGCAGCTTGGGGCATGGGAGCGTGAGCTCCTACAATGAGCAGTTCTTC
cdr3_length: 15; j_call: TRBJ2-1; d_call: TRBD2; clone_size: -; v_call: TRBV6-5; cdr3_aa: CASSLNSGGRGEQFF; cdr3_nt: TGTGCCAGCAGTTTGAATAGCGGGGGCCGTGGAGAGCAGTTCTTC
cdr3_length: 12; j_call: TRBJ1-4; d_call: TRBD1; clone_size: -; v_call: TRBV30; cdr3_aa: CALDRGGEKLFF; cdr3_nt: TGTGCCCTTGACAGGGGTGGTGAAAAACTGTTTTTT
cdr3_length: 15; j_call: TRBJ2-7; d_call: -; clone_size: -; v_call: TRBV11-2; cdr3_aa: CASSSLDSTHYEQYF; cdr3_nt: TGTGCCAGCAGCTCCCTGGACTCTACACACTACGAGCAGTACTTC
cdr3_length: 16; j_call: TRBJ2-7; d_call: TRBD1; clone_size: -; v_call: TRBV30; cdr3_aa: CAWSVGPDRGTYEQYF; cdr3_nt: TGTGCCTGGAGTGTAGGGCCGGACAGGGGAACCTACGAGCAGTACTTC
cdr3_length: 13; j_call: TRBJ2-3; d_call: -; clone_size: -; v_call: TRBV4-2; cdr3_aa: CASSPQEADTQYF; cdr3_nt: TGTGCCAGCAGCCCCCAGGAAGCAGATACGCAGTATTTT
cdr3_length: 15; j_call: TRBJ1-1; d_call: -; clone_size: -; v_call: TRBV6-1; cdr3_aa: CASSAREGGNTEAFF; cdr3_nt: TGTGCCAGCAGTGCCCGGGAGGGGGGGAACACTGAAGCTTTCTTT
cdr3_length: 14; j_call: TRBJ1-2; d_call: TRBD1; clone_size: -; v_call: TRBV6-5; cdr3_aa: CASSYWDRDDGYTF; cdr3_nt: TGTGCCAGCAGTTACTGGGACAGAGACGATGGCTACACCTTC
cdr3_length: 14; j_call: TRBJ1-1; d_call: -; clone_size: once; v_call: TRBV18; cdr3_aa: CASSPNPTATEAFF; cdr3_nt: TGTGCCAGCTCACCTAATCCGACAGCCACTGAAGCTTTCTTT
cdr3_length: 11; j_call: TRBJ1-2; d_call: TRBD1; clone_size: -; v_call: TRBV9; cdr3_aa: CARRDSHGYTF; cdr3_nt: TGTGCCAGACGGGACAGCCATGGCTACACCTTC
cdr3_length: 14; j_call: TRBJ2-7; d_call: -; clone_size: -; v_call: TRBV27; cdr3_aa: CASSSGLSSYEQYF; cdr3_nt: TGTGCCAGCAGTTCGGGACTGAGCTCCTACGAGCAGTACTTC
cdr3_length: 15; j_call: TRBJ2-6; d_call: -; clone_size: few; v_call: TRBV10-2; cdr3_aa: CASSTGNSGANVLTF; cdr3_nt: TGCGCCAGCTCGACGGGGAACTCTGGGGCCAACGTCCTGACTTTC
cdr3_length: 15; j_call: TRBJ1-6; d_call: TRBD1; clone_size: -; v_call: TRBV28; cdr3_aa: CASSPGQGEGSPLHF; cdr3_nt: TGTGCCAGCAGCCCCGGTCAGGGGGAAGGATCACCCCTCCACTTT
cdr3_length: 17; j_call: TRBJ1-2; d_call: -; clone_size: -; v_call: TRBV7-2; cdr3_aa: CASSLASGRPPNYGYTF; cdr3_nt: TGTGCCAGCAGCTTAGCGTCGGGTAGACCCCCGAACTATGGCTACACCTTC
cdr3_length: 14; j_call: TRBJ1-2; d_call: -; clone_size: -; v_call: TRBV7-9; cdr3_aa: CASSLEPGIYGYTF; cdr3_nt: TGTGCCAGCAGCTTAGAACCAGGGATCTATGGCTACACCTTC
cdr3_length: 13; j_call: TRBJ2-3; d_call: -; clone_size: few; v_call: TRBV7-7; cdr3_aa: CASSLAEADTQYF; cdr3_nt: TGTGCTAGCAGCTTGGCGGAGGCAGATACGCAGTATTTT
cdr3_length: 15; j_call: TRBJ2-2; d_call: TRBD2; clone_size: -; v_call: TRBV14; cdr3_aa: CASSLGLAITGELFF; cdr3_nt: TGTGCCAGCAGCCTAGGACTAGCGATCACCGGGGAGCTGTTTTTT
cdr3_length: 13; j_call: TRBJ1-5; d_call: -; clone_size: few; v_call: TRBV7-2; cdr3_aa: CASSGTGNQPQHF; cdr3_nt: TGTGCCAGCAGCGGTACAGGGAATCAGCCCCAGCATTTT
cdr3_length: 13; j_call: TRBJ2-1; d_call: -; clone_size: -; v_call: TRBV5-4; cdr3_aa: CASSLDHYNEQFF; cdr3_nt: TGTGCCAGCAGCTTGGATCACTACAATGAGCAGTTCTTC
cdr3_length: 16; j_call: TRBJ2-7; d_call: -; clone_size: -; v_call: TRBV5-6; cdr3_aa: CASSFISGYEVYEQYF; cdr3_nt: TGTGCCAGCAGCTTTATTTCAGGGTACGAGGTCTACGAGCAGTACTTC
cdr3_length: 18; j_call: TRBJ2-7; d_call: TRBD1; clone_size: -; v_call: TRBV7-6; cdr3_aa: CASSFGSGQGAIRYEQYF; cdr3_nt: TGTGCCAGCAGCTTCGGGTCGGGACAGGGGGCAATTCGGTACGAGCAGTACTTC
cdr3_length: 14; j_call: TRBJ1-6; d_call: TRBD1; clone_size: -; v_call: TRBV7-2; cdr3_aa: CASSLEDRGQSLHF; cdr3_nt: TGTGCCAGCAGCTTGGAGGACAGGGGGCAATCCCTCCACTTT
cdr3_length: 15; j_call: TRBJ2-7; d_call: -; clone_size: -; v_call: TRBV18; cdr3_aa: CASSPQAGPSYEQYF; cdr3_nt: TGTGCCAGCTCACCCCAAGCGGGCCCCTCCTACGAGCAGTACTTC
cdr3_length: 11; j_call: TRBJ2-4; d_call: -; clone_size: -; v_call: TRBV6-1; cdr3_aa: CASSRDIIQYF; cdr3_nt: TGTGCCAGCAGCAGAGACATCATTCAGTACTTC
cdr3_length: 15; j_call: TRBJ2-5; d_call: TRBD2; clone_size: few; v_call: TRBV7-2; cdr3_aa: CASSLVSGGAETQYF; cdr3_nt: TGTGCCAGCAGCTTGGTTAGCGGGGGGGCGGAGACCCAGTACTTC
cdr3_length: 13; j_call: TRBJ2-7; d_call: -; clone_size: few; v_call: TRBV11-2; cdr3_aa: CASSPLLTYEQYF; cdr3_nt: TGTGCCAGCAGCCCCCTGTTAACCTACGAGCAGTACTTC
cdr3_length: 12; j_call: TRBJ2-7; d_call: TRBD1; clone_size: -; v_call: TRBV6-5; cdr3_aa: CASTPGDRELYF; cdr3_nt: TGTGCCAGCACCCCCGGAGACAGGGAACTGTACTTC
cdr3_length: 15; j_call: TRBJ1-5; d_call: -; clone_size: -; v_call: TRBV4-2; cdr3_aa: CASSQDSGGNQPQHF; cdr3_nt: TGTGCCAGCAGCCAAGATTCGGGGGGAAATCAGCCCCAGCATTTT
cdr3_length: 13; j_call: TRBJ1-1; d_call: -; clone_size: -; v_call: TRBV5-6; cdr3_aa: CASSFSGITEAFF; cdr3_nt: TGTGCCAGCAGCTTTTCAGGGATCACTGAAGCTTTCTTT
cdr3_length: 14; j_call: TRBJ1-1; d_call: TRBD1; clone_size: medium-sized; v_call: TRBV9; cdr3_aa: CASSVGYRGTEAFF; cdr3_nt: TGTGCCAGCAGCGTAGGGTACAGGGGCACTGAAGCTTTCTTT
cdr3_length: 15; j_call: TRBJ2-2; d_call: TRBD2; clone_size: -; v_call: TRBV5-1; cdr3_aa: CASFPGLAGTGELFF; cdr3_nt: TGCGCCAGCTTCCCGGGGCTAGCGGGAACCGGGGAGCTGTTTTTT
cdr3_length: 14; j_call: TRBJ1-1; d_call: -; clone_size: -; v_call: TRBV5-1; cdr3_aa: CASSLEGVDTEAFF; cdr3_nt: TGCGCCAGCAGCTTGGAAGGGGTGGACACTGAAGCTTTCTTT
cdr3_length: 17; j_call: TRBJ2-3; d_call: -; clone_size: once; v_call: TRBV9; cdr3_aa: CASSVGQLGQGTDTQYF; cdr3_nt: TGTGCCAGCAGCGTAGGCCAGTTGGGGCAGGGGACAGATACGCAGTATTTT
cdr3_length: 11; j_call: TRBJ2-1; d_call: -; clone_size: -; v_call: TRBV18; cdr3_aa: CASSPSGEQFF; cdr3_nt: TGTGCCAGCTCACCAAGCGGTGAGCAGTTCTTC
cdr3_length: 12; j_call: TRBJ2-3; d_call: -; clone_size: -; v_call: TRBV10-3; cdr3_aa: CAIALSTDTQYF; cdr3_nt: TGTGCCATCGCTCTAAGCACAGATACGCAGTATTTT
cdr3_length: 15; j_call: TRBJ2-5; d_call: -; clone_size: -; v_call: TRBV2; cdr3_aa: CASSTFGQPGETQYF; cdr3_nt: TGTGCCAGCTCAACCTTTGGACAACCTGGAGAGACCCAGTACTTC
cdr3_length: 15; j_call: TRBJ2-5; d_call: -; clone_size: -; v_call: TRBV4-1; cdr3_aa: CASSQDGGYQETQYF; cdr3_nt: TGCGCCAGCAGCCAAGATGGCGGATACCAAGAGACCCAGTACTTC
cdr3_length: 15; j_call: TRBJ2-1; d_call: TRBD2; clone_size: -; v_call: TRBV7-8; cdr3_aa: CASSLGGSTYNEQFF; cdr3_nt: TGTGCCAGCAGCTTAGGCGGGAGCACCTACAATGAGCAGTTCTTC
cdr3_length: 13; j_call: TRBJ2-3; d_call: -; clone_size: -; v_call: TRBV7-2; cdr3_aa: CASASTGTDTQYF; cdr3_nt: TGTGCCAGCGCCTCTACAGGCACAGATACGCAGTATTTT
cdr3_length: 15; j_call: TRBJ2-5; d_call: -; clone_size: -; v_call: TRBV2; cdr3_aa: CASSTNSGNGETQYF; cdr3_nt: TGTGCCAGCAGTACTAATAGCGGTAATGGAGAGACCCAGTACTTC
cdr3_length: 15; j_call: TRBJ2-1; d_call: TRBD2; clone_size: -; v_call: TRBV7-8; cdr3_aa: CASSLTSGGINEQFF; cdr3_nt: TGTGCCAGCAGCCTGACTAGCGGGGGGATAAATGAGCAGTTCTTC
cdr3_length: 15; j_call: TRBJ1-5; d_call: -; clone_size: -; v_call: TRBV2; cdr3_aa: CASSRTVNSNQPQHF; cdr3_nt: TGTGCCAGCAGCCGGACAGTTAATAGCAATCAGCCCCAGCATTTT
cdr3_length: 16; j_call: TRBJ2-1; d_call: TRBD2; clone_size: -; v_call: TRBV27; cdr3_aa: CASSLQLAEPYNEQFF; cdr3_nt: TGTGCCAGCAGTTTACAACTAGCGGAGCCTTACAATGAGCAGTTCTTC